A single sample gave rise to the 10 T cell receptor beta chains below, sequenced in a study of response to subunit inactivated influenza vaccine. One entry per CDR3 protein results from TCRdb running MiXCR on the RT-PCR reads. The data contain about 830,000 distinct CDR3 sequences, approximately 17% of them singletons. Sequencing was performed on PBMCs from blood, taken 5 days after vaccination. Receptors were obtained from a man aged 45-65 years who received an inactivated influenza vaccine.

This clonotype occurred many times. The genes are TRBV28 and TRBJ2-1; 9 bases are a match to TRBD2. Germline V gene data show CDR1 as MDHEN and CDR2 as SYDVKM. The CDR3 runs 17 residues. Trimming took 6 bases from V and 1 from J; bases not matched to a gene: 10. The CDR3 DNA follows: TGTGCCAGCAGCCTTACGCTAGCGGGGATGTCCTACAATGAGCAGTTCTTC. This sequence encodes CASSLTLAGMSYNEQFF.

This clonotype was recorded a few times. CDR3 region: CSVPLANTGELFF. CDR3 in DNA: TGCAGCGTGCCGCTTGCGAACACCGGGGAGCTGTTTTTT. This rearrangement joins TRBV29-1 to TRBJ2-2; D gene ambiguous. CDR3 length: 13 amino acids. The germline V gene encodes CDR1 SQVTM and CDR2 ANQGSEA. V was trimmed by 6 bases and J by 0 bases, leaving 8 bases between them.

This sequence joins TRBV18 and TRBJ2-1; TRBD2 agrees at 8 bases. CDR1 is KGHSH and CDR2 is LQKENI in the germline V gene. After removal of 1 base from V and 9 bases from J, the junction contained 5 bases not matched to a gene. The CDR3 runs to 14 residues. CDR3 DNA sequence: TGTGCCAGCTCACCACGGCGGGGGGTCGGTGAGCAGTTCTTC. Its translation is CASSPRRGVGEQFF.

The chain joins TRBV7-2 to TRBJ2-2, with a tentative D call TRBD1 (6 bases). The CDR3 runs 15 residues. Germline loops: CDR1 SGHTA, CDR2 FQGNSA. V was pared by 1 base and J by 3 bases, with 9 bases between. As DNA, the CDR3 is TGTGCCAGCAGCTTAGGACAGGCCTACACCGGGGAGCTGTTTTTT. Amino acid sequence: CASSLGQAYTGELFF.

This chain connects TRBV3-1 to TRBJ2-7; D is perhaps TRBD1 or TRBD2 (5 bases each). Germline CDR1 LGHDT, CDR2 YNNKEL (reference sequence). The V end lost 0 bases, the J end lost 6 bases, and 15 bases lay between the germline ends. This CDR3 has 15 residues. As DNA, the CDR3 is TGTGCCAGCAGCCAAGATGCAATTAAGGGGAGCGAGCAGTACTTC. The encoded protein is CASSQDAIKGSEQYF.

The chain combines TRBV20-1 with TRBJ2-3, with D possibly matching TRBD1 (6 bases). Germline CDR1 reads DFQATT; CDR2 reads SNEGSKA (reference sequence). V gave up 4 bases and J gave up 0 bases, with 14 bases separating them. The CDR3 runs to 15 residues. The CDR3: CSAMAGTTSTDTQYF. The CDR3 DNA reads as TGCAGTGCTATGGCCGGGACAACTAGCACAGATACGCAGTATTTT.

This chain joins TRBV5-1 and TRBJ2-7; 7 bases match TRBD2. The V gene end was trimmed by 4 bases and the J gene end by 2 bases; junction bases not matched to a gene: 9. Germline V gives CDR1 SGHRS, CDR2 YFSETQ. CDR3 length: 15 amino acids. CDR3 sequence: CASSSGTSIAYEQYF. The DNA for the CDR3 is TGCGCCAGCAGCAGCGGGACCTCCATAGCCTACGAGCAGTACTTC.

The sample holds many counts of this clonotype. This chain links TRBV29-1 with TRBJ2-7; 14 bases map to TRBD2. Germline V gives CDR1 SQVTM, CDR2 ANQGSEA. The CDR3 length is 14 residues. The trim removed 5 bases at V and 6 bases at J, leaving 6 bases unmatched. The DNA for the CDR3 is TGCAGCGTTCAGGGACTAGCGGGAGTTCGCGAGCAGTACTTC. Translating it yields CSVQGLAGVREQYF.

A few counts support this clonotype. The chain has TRBV7-2 and TRBJ2-3, with TRBD1 identical over 8 bases. Trimming removed 0 bases from V and 1 base from J; junction bases left unmatched: 3. CDR1 is SGHTA and CDR2 is FQGNSA in the germline V gene. The CDR3 is 16 amino acids. CDR3 coding DNA: TGTGCCAGCAGCTTAGCCTTGGGACAGGGCACAGATACGCAGTATTTT. Its protein product is CASSLALGQGTDTQYF. Variable domain in full (rest from reference TRBV7-2 and TRBJ2-3): GAGVSQSPSNKVTEKGKDVELRCDPISGHTALYWYRQSLGQGLEFLIYFQGNSAPDKSGLPSDRFSAERTGGSVSTLTIQRTQQEDSAVYLCASSLALGQGTDTQYFGPGTRLTVL.

This chain links TRBV3-1 with TRBJ1-1; 7 bases fit TRBD1. The V gene's germline CDR1 is LGHDT and CDR2 YNNKEL (reference sequence). The CDR3 is 14 amino acids. V lost 3 bases and J lost 5; bases outside the gene matches: 6. The CDR3 DNA is TGTGCCAGCAGCCACAGGGGGGTACGGACTGAAGCTTTCTTT. Translating it yields CASSHRGVRTEAFF.